The text below deals with one TCR beta chain. It lacks a known antigen. No quality values exist for individual bases; no much larger clone is one base distant. Germline trimming: 4 bases from V, 2 bases from J; junction bases outside gene matches: 3. The germline V gene (reference sequence) provides CDR1 WNHNN and CDR2 SYGVQD. The CDR3 numbers 14 residues from cysteine through phenylalanine. The kept DNA is CDR3 alone, 42 bases in frame from the first base. The cohort was made up of approximately 700 healthy bone marrow donors. Cohort members were all nominally healthy when sampled, although unrecorded immune exposures were likely present. The donor tested CMV seronegative, placing the donor among the roughly 350 seronegative members of the cohort. A peripheral blood sample was provided by each donor, and peripheral blood mononuclear cells were used for TCR beta sequencing. Genomic DNA extraction from the blood cell samples was performed with the Qiagen DNeasy Blood Extraction Kit.

These data originate in a study of cytomegalovirus exposure and HLA in healthy donors (dated by TCRdb to about 2017). Regarding the complete study: According to an earlier analysis of several hundred of the donors, about 179 million T cells yielded approximately 120 million unique TCR beta sequences and more than 250 Gb of sequence data. In a later genetic analysis, genome-wide SNP genotypes for 398 of the 666 donors were used, and that subset was treated as a discovery cohort. All discovery cohort repertoires had been generated using a single sequencing platform. Donor age, sex, ethnicity and CMV serostatus were collected together with the repertoire data. In the later analysis, no new phenotypic data were used to find candidate immune exposures; instead, reliance was placed on TCR beta sequences and their occurrence across donors. In a later analysis, previously published TCR beta repertoires from fewer than 750 donors were re-analyzed and high-resolution HLA genotyping was added so that TCR occurrence patterns could be studied. HLA typing covered class I and class II loci at four-digit resolution. An earlier analysis of 587 of the donors used high-throughput TCR beta sequencing to judge whether each TCR beta V gene segment behaved as functional or pseudogenic. To predict cytomegalovirus infection status, the study brought together high-throughput TCR immunosequencing, statistical association of individual TCRs with disease status, and machine learning. An early release that covered 640 HLA-typed donors contained around 300 gigabases of sequencing data and roughly 84 million unique TCR sequences. The T cell repertoires of 700 or so subjects were profiled by immunosequencing and related to cytomegalovirus serostatus. The number of donors typed differed by locus, with about 629-630 for A, B, C, DRB1 and DQB1, more than 500 for DQA1, approximately 580 for DPA1, and approximately 470 for DPB1. The study aimed to test whether cataloging public T cell receptors could reveal signatures of past pathogen exposure. Among the roughly 400 genotyped donors, around 81% belonged to the genetic ancestry cluster associated with self-reported Caucasian donors. In addition to the first cohort of approximately 650 subjects, a separate validation cohort of 130 or so different subjects was used. On average, 235,054 unique TCR beta nucleotide sequences were sequenced per donor among a few hundred genotyped donors of the cohort, with roughly 18% of those sequences being non-productive. A handful of DR-DQ haplotypes were handled as single units for association and clustering because linkage in the cohort was strong. The full study reports these points: The authors suggested that the approach could potentially be generalized to other disease states and immunological phenotypes. Some IMGT-functional V segments, including TRBV6-2 and TRBV6-3, could not be told apart with the 87-base-pair reads, so those segments were excluded. This cohort had only TCR beta chains sequenced, and the lack of alpha or paired-chain data limited which features could be detected. A later analysis found that most CMV-associated TCR beta chains appeared HLA-restricted, with HLA associations seemingly driven largely by CMV exposure. Broadly in line with IMGT annotations, most TCR beta V segments showed up in productive rearrangements about 87% or about 30% of the time in an earlier analysis of under 700 of the donors. A later genetic analysis reported fewer N-insertions in productive TCRs among donors in an Asian-associated ancestry cluster than the approximately 700-donor mean. Immune exposure information for the cohort was limited to CMV serostatus. Assigning TCR associations to individual alleles was difficult when HLA alleles, especially DR and DQ, strongly co-occurred. A few of the identified cytomegalovirus-associated TCR beta chains were confirmed in vitro to be specific for cytomegalovirus antigens. According to a later analysis, parvovirus B19, influenza, CMV and Epstein-Barr virus appeared linked to several top co-occurrence clusters. The sequencing pipeline was judged likely to have produced a cluster of highly shared sequence variants as a technical artifact. The presence/absence analyses assumed that sequencing depth was roughly uniform across donors, and that assumption may not be true. Because counts were too low, seventeen rarely observed V segments, including chromosome 9 orphons, were excluded from the earlier analysis of fewer than 650 of the donors. Because some donors lacked HLA typing at each locus, the association tests relied only on the typed subset. In the study, around 150 TCR beta chains were listed as associated with cytomegalovirus. In a later analysis, the rate of TCR association differed among HLA loci, with DRB1 alleles having the most associated TCRs and HLA-C alleles having the fewest. A later genetic analysis associated a missense DCLRE1C variant with V-gene and J-gene trimming of TCR beta chains, and an independent cohort replicated the association. A further reported finding was that TCR beta sequences accurately predicted the HLA-A and HLA-B alleles for most subjects in the first cohort. In a later analysis, over 15,000 TCR beta sequences were associated with specific HLA alleles at a false discovery rate of 0.05. The classifier was reported to diagnose cytomegalovirus status with high specificity and sensitivity in both the original cohort and the validation cohort. Compared with equally common non-associated chains, HLA-associated TCR beta chains in a later analysis were more clonally expanded and had lower generation probabilities. Most TCR sequences were observed very rarely across donors, whereas some public TCRs were present in many individuals. Linkage disequilibrium might explain the correlated functional status among segregating V segments, but an unknown experimental factor could not be excluded.

Library prep was done by the immunoSEQ multiplex PCR assay. The multiplex PCR relied on a mix of 60 forward primers for TCR Vbeta segments and 13 reverse primers for TCR Jbeta segments. The CDR3 region of rearranged TCR beta genes was amplified from genomic DNA with a multiplex PCR assay. The Illumina HiSeq System was used to sequence the amplified TCR beta libraries as 87-base-pair reads. The original pipeline was this. In a later analysis, tens of millions of unique TCR beta chains were counted across the approximately 670 repertoires, and approximately 11 million of these chains were shared by at least two donors. Raw reads were error-corrected and collapsed into unique sequences by a nearest-neighbor algorithm in which closely related sequences were merged to remove PCR and sequencing errors. CDR3 sequences were aligned to IMGT reference sequences to assign V, D and J gene segments. Each retained sequence needed at least a six-nucleotide match to both a V gene segment and a J gene segment. A rearrangement was called productive if the CDR3 had no stop codons and remained in frame with V and J, and every other rearrangement was called non-productive. CDR3 was defined according to IMGT convention as the region running from the second conserved V-encoded cysteine to the conserved J-encoded phenylalanine. In an earlier analysis of roughly 580 of the donors, sequences lacking an unambiguous match to a single V gene segment were excluded. An earlier analysis of under 750 of the donors called V segments functional above 56.7% productive rearrangements and segregating when the between-donor standard deviation exceeded 5%. A statistical classification framework was built for diagnosing cytomegalovirus status from the catalog of TCR beta chain sequences. A later analysis assigned V and J genes by comparing TCR nucleotide sequences with IMGT/GENE-DB human TR gene sequences. The TCRdist pipeline was used in a later analysis to assign CDR3 sequences and most-parsimonious VDJ recombination scenarios. In a later analysis, every TCR beta chain was defined by the combination of its CDR3 amino acid sequence and its V-gene family, and reads without a unique V-gene family were dropped. A later analysis removed 592 highly shared, low-generation-probability nucleotide sequences to deal with suspected cross-contamination and a sequencing artifact. A later analysis calculated a clonal expansion index for each public chain from normalized within-repertoire ranks of inferred template counts. Generation probabilities in a later analysis came from a VDJ recombination model fitted to out-of-frame rearrangements, and those results were checked against IGoR. Hypergeometric tests were used in a later analysis to score TCR-TCR, TCR-HLA and TCR-CMV co-occurrence, with a repertoire-size bias correction applied to the TCR pairs. In a later analysis, false discovery rates were estimated by permuting HLA or CMV assignments 20 times. In a later analysis, co-occurring TCRs were grouped using DBSCAN, with TCRdist sequence similarity added in when clustering inside HLA-allele-positive subsets. Repertoires with fewer than 30,000 or more than 120,000 public chains, plus five repertoires with anomalous nucleotide sharing, were excluded from co-occurrence clustering. The table comes from immuneACCESS by way of TCRdb, which keeps in-frame sequences with V and J called. Part of the clones is missing from these tables; in studies checked, under half for an unresolved V gene and the rest for unknown reasons. V, J and clone size are those of that table, while D and trimming were read from the DNA. This sample holds around 98,000 clones; 69% were observed only once. The ten largest clones represent around 1.3% of the sample.

What was sequenced was PBMCs. This sequence uses TRBV10-1 and TRBJ2-3, and 7 junction bases match TRBD2. This receptor was taken from a female donor in good health and CMV-seronegative. The CDR3 here reads CASSGGSPTDTQYF. The DNA reads TGCGCCAGCAGTGGCGGGAGCCCCACAGATACGCAGTATTTT.